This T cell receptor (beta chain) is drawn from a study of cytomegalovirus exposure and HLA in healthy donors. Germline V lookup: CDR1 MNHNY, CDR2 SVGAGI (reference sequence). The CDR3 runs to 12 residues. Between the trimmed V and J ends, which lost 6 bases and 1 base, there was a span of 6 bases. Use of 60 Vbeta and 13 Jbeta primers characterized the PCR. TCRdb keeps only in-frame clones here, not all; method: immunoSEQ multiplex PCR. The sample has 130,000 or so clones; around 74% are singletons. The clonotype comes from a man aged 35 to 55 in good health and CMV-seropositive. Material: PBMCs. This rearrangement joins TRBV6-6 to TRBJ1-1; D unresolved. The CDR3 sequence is CASRNRNTEAFF. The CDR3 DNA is TGTGCCAGCAGAAACAGGAACACTGAAGCTTTCTTT.